The 18 T cell receptor beta chains below all came from one sample that was sequenced in a study of T cells of healthy individuals. TCRdb used MiXCR to reprocess the 5' RACE reads, holding one entry per CDR3 protein. Of 45,000 to 60,000 distinct CDR3 sequences listed, around 15% are singletons. The source is a human donor in good health.

This clonotype has ten or more counts. This sequence joins TRBV18 and TRBJ1-5; no definite D call. The CDR3 runs to 14 residues. The ends were cut back, 2 bases at V and 5 bases at J, with 10 bases in the middle. CDR1 and CDR2 from the germline V gene are KGHSH and LQKENI. As DNA, the CDR3 is TGTGCCAGCTCACCAAACCCCACCGATCAGCCCCAGCATTTT. Protein: CASSPNPTDQPQHF.

This clonotype was recorded many times. This rearrangement joins TRBV20-1 to TRBJ2-1; D gene ambiguous. The CDR3 consists of 12 residues. Germline lookup yields CDR1 DFQATT and CDR2 SNEGSKA (reference sequence). V was pared by 5 bases and J by 7 bases, with 12 bases between. CDR3: CSALRFENEQFF. In DNA, the CDR3 is TGCAGTGCTCTACGGTTCGAAAATGAGCAGTTCTTC.

This clonotype has more than one count but fewer than ten. The chain recombines TRBV6-6 with TRBJ1-5; 8 bases match TRBD1. The V and J ends lost 7 bases and 5 bases, in that order; junction bases with no gene match: 7. Germline-derived CDR1 and CDR2 are MNHNY and SVGAGI (reference sequence). The CDR3 extends over 14 amino acids. The CDR3 region is CASIGTGFDQPQHF. CDR3 DNA: TGTGCCAGCATCGGGACAGGATTTGATCAGCCCCAGCATTTT.

This clonotype was seen repeatedly, ten times or more. The chain employs TRBV9 and TRBJ2-3; 9 bases agree with TRBD1. CDR1 and CDR2 from the germline V gene are SGDLS and YYNGEE. This CDR3 is 14 amino acids long. With V trimmed by 6 bases and J by 8 bases, 10 bases remained unmatched. CDR3 in amino acids: CASTSQGAPFTQYF. CDR3 nucleotide sequence: TGTGCCAGCACGTCACAGGGGGCACCGTTTACGCAGTATTTT.

This clonotype has a handful of counts. This chain uses TRBV18 with TRBJ2-7; 7 nucleotides agree with TRBD2. Germline loops: CDR1 KGHSH, CDR2 LQKENI. Losses at the gene ends were 2 bases for V and 3 bases for J; bases not matched to a gene: 7. There are 15 residues in the CDR3. CDR3 sequence reads: CASSPGGLDFYEQYF. The CDR3, as DNA: TGTGCCAGCTCACCAGGCGGACTAGATTTCTACGAGCAGTACTTC.

Details on this clonotype: A much larger clone is a single base away; this may be a read error. This CDR3 is CASSQVPTYGQYF. In DNA form, the CDR3 reads TGTGCCAGCAGCCAAGTTCCGACCTACGGGCAGTACTTC. The genes are TRBV3-1 and TRBJ2-7; D is unclear. This CDR3 spans 13 amino acids. CDR1 and CDR2 (germline): LGHDT, YNNKEL (reference sequence).

The DNA for the CDR3 is TGCGCCAGCAGCTTGGATGGTTCGGATACGCAGTATTTT. This gives the protein CASSLDGSDTQYF. The chain joins TRBV5-1 to TRBJ2-3; no clear D gene. CDR3 length: 13 amino acids. Deletions cut 0 bases from V and 6 bases from J, with 8 bases between. CDR1 and CDR2 from the germline V gene are SGHRS and YFSETQ.

This clonotype was seen at least ten times. The V call is TRBV7-2, the J call TRBJ2-7; D may be TRBD2 (5 bases). The CDR3 runs to 13 residues. CDR1 and CDR2 (germline): SGHTA, FQGNSA. V lost 1 base to trimming and J lost 6 bases, with 10 bases between them. The CDR3 nucleotides are TGTGCCAGCAGCTTAGACGGACTGGGCGAGCAGTACTTC. This sequence encodes CASSLDGLGEQYF.

V gene TRBV7-2 combines with J gene TRBJ2-3; 7 positions match TRBD1. The CDR3 extends over 14 amino acids. The V and J ends lost 5 bases and 6 bases, in that order; junction bases with no gene match: 8. Germline assignment: CDR1 SGHTA and CDR2 FQGNSA. The CDR3 spells CASSQPTGPDTQYF. In nucleotides, the CDR3 is TGTGCCAGCAGCCAACCGACAGGGCCGGATACGCAGTATTTT.

The chain has TRBV5-1 and TRBJ2-1; 8 positions agree with TRBD1. This CDR3 has 15 amino acids. The germline V gene has CDR1 SGHRS and CDR2 YFSETQ. The junction had 3 bases not matched to a gene; V was cut back by 4 bases and J by 0 bases. The CDR3 DNA sequence: TGCGCCAGCAGCCTACAGGGGGGCTCCTACAATGAGCAGTTCTTC. Amino acids: CASSLQGGSYNEQFF.

This clonotype was detected ten times or more. The genes are TRBV7-2 and TRBJ2-5; 7 bases agree with TRBD1. After removal of 5 bases from V and 1 base from J, the junction contained 4 bases not matched to a gene. CDR1 is SGHTA, CDR2 FQGNSA, per germline. The CDR3 runs 14 residues. The CDR3 is CASSPTGIQETQYF. DNA of the CDR3: TGTGCCAGCAGCCCGACAGGGATCCAAGAGACCCAGTACTTC.

This clonotype was seen ten or more times. The chain is built from TRBV4-2 and TRBJ2-1; 13 bases fit TRBD2. Germline assignment: CDR1 LGHNA and CDR2 YNFKEQ. This CDR3 has 15 residues. The J segment lost 8 bases and the V segment lost 1 base, leaving 2 bases of the junction unmatched. The CDR3 here is CASSQATSGGYEQFF. CDR3 nucleotides: TGTGCCAGCAGCCAAGCGACTAGCGGGGGGTATGAGCAGTTCTTC.

The V and J genes are TRBV7-2 and TRBJ1-2; TRBD1 might be the D (5 bases). CDR3 length: 14 amino acids. In germline, CDR1 is SGHTA, CDR2 FQGNSA. V lost 2 bases and J 5 bases, leaving 12 bases between the germline ends. The CDR3 DNA is TGTGCCAGCAGCTTACTTCGGACATCTTATGGCTACACCTTC. Its translation: CASSLLRTSYGYTF.

The chain joins TRBV12-3 or TRBV12-4 to TRBJ2-5; D is uncertain. The ends were cut back, 8 bases at V and 4 bases at J, with 8 bases in the middle. This CDR3 has 11 amino acids. For the CDR3, the DNA is TGTGCCAGCTCCGAGCGAGAGACCCAGTACTTC. Protein: CASSERETQYF.

The rearrangement links TRBV5-1 to TRBJ2-3; possibly TRBD2 for D (5 bases). CDR3 length: 15 residues. V gave up 0 bases and J gave up 0 bases, with 8 bases separating them. Germline CDR1 and CDR2: SGHRS and YFSETQ. The CDR3 reads CASSLASPSTDTQYF. The DNA of the CDR3 is TGCGCCAGCAGCTTGGCTAGCCCTAGCACAGATACGCAGTATTTT.

This clonotype was found many times. The chain has TRBV7-3 and TRBJ2-1; the D call may be TRBD1 or TRBD2 (5 bases each). Germline lookup yields CDR1 SGHTA and CDR2 FQGTGA. This CDR3 is 15 amino acids long. Trimming shortened V by 2 bases and J by 8 bases, and 16 bases separated the two germline ends. The CDR3 coding sequence is TGTGCCAGCAGCTTAGGGTTTCGGGGCCGCCATGAGCAGTTCTTC. It encodes CASSLGFRGRHEQFF.

Ten or more counts support this clonotype. The chain joins TRBV4-1 to TRBJ1-1, with no clear D. The V gene lost 0 bases and the J gene lost 3 bases, with 23 bases spanning the gap. Germline CDR1 is MGHRA and CDR2 is YSYEKL. The CDR3 covers 19 residues. The CDR3 sequence is CASSQDDTPGWSGDTEAFF. CDR3 nucleotide sequence: TGCGCCAGCAGCCAAGACGATACGCCAGGCTGGTCCGGGGACACTGAAGCTTTCTTT.

This clonotype has ten or more counts. The CDR3 region is CASSLEPTGGMSYEQYF. CDR3 coding DNA: TGTGCCAGCAGCTTAGAACCCACGGGGGGCATGTCCTACGAGCAGTACTTC. This sequence joins TRBV7-2 and TRBJ2-7; D may be TRBD2 (7 bases). Germline V gene sequence: CDR1 SGHTA, CDR2 FQGNSA. This CDR3 region has 17 residues. The ends were cut back, 1 base at V and 1 base at J, with 17 bases in the middle. The variable domain in full, with the rest retrieved from reference TRBV7-2 and TRBJ2-7, is GAGVSQSPSNKVTEKGKDVELRCDPISGHTALYWYRQSLGQGLEFLIYFQGNSAPDKSGLPSDRFSAERTGGSVSTLTIQRTQQEDSAVYLCASSLEPTGGMSYEQYFGPGTRLTVT.